This is a list of T cell receptor beta chains from one sample in a study of blood T cell repertoires in COVID-19. Assay used: immunoSEQ multiplex PCR; TCRdb lists only in-frame clones, some missing. The sample includes some 220,000 clones, around 84% of them seen just once. Material: peripheral blood. The receptors stem from a man aged 50 to 60 with active or convalescent COVID-19. Both conserved end residues are part of each CDR3. D genes are given only for firm matches. The listing skips clone size in some rows; elsewhere it reads once, few, many or a size class.

j_call,clone_size,d_call,v_call,cdr3_aa,cdr3_nt
TRBJ1-3,-,TRBD1,TRBV3-1/TRBV3-2,CASSGQVTGNTIYF,TGTGCCAGCAGCGGACAGGTGACGGGAAACACCATATATTTT
TRBJ2-1,-,-,TRBV19,CASSSGAYNEQFF,TGTGCCAGTAGTAGCGGAGCCTACAATGAGCAGTTCTTC
TRBJ2-7,-,TRBD2,TRBV7-9,CASSLGLAYGNEQYF,TGTGCCAGCAGCTTAGGACTAGCTTACGGCAACGAGCAGTACTTC
TRBJ1-5,few,-,TRBV24-1,CATSDSRDIYNQPQHF,TGTGCCACCAGTGATTCTCGGGACATATACAATCAGCCCCAGCATTTT
TRBJ2-6,-,-,TRBV5-1,CASSLNLVSGANVLTF,TGCGCCAGCAGCTTGAATCTCGTCTCTGGGGCCAACGTCCTGACTTTC
TRBJ2-3,-,TRBD1,TRBV10-1,CASSHRGVTDTQYF,TGCGCCAGCAGCCACAGGGGTGTCACAGATACGCAGTATTTT
TRBJ2-3,-,-,TRBV18,CASSPRASDGTDTQYF,TGTGCCAGCTCACCACGGGCTAGCGACGGCACAGATACGCAGTATTTT
TRBJ2-1,few,TRBD2,TRBV2,CASRALASGGYNEQFF,TGTGCCAGCAGAGCCTTGGCTAGCGGGGGATACAATGAGCAGTTCTTC
TRBJ1-3,-,-,TRBV28,CASSIRRSSGNTIYF,TGTGCCAGCAGTATACGACGGAGCTCTGGAAACACCATATATTTT
TRBJ2-3,-,TRBD2,TRBV5-4,CASSWGLAEGDTQYF,TGTGCCAGCAGCTGGGGACTAGCGGAGGGGGATACGCAGTATTTT
TRBJ1-2,-,TRBD1,TRBV6-2/TRBV6-3,CASSPGQGAGYTF,TGTGCCAGCAGCCCGGGACAGGGGGCTGGCTACACCTTC
TRBJ1-3,-,TRBD1,TRBV3-1/TRBV3-2,CASSPPNRGRGNTIYF,TGTGCCAGCAGCCCCCCTAACAGGGGTAGAGGAAACACCATATATTTT
TRBJ1-6,few,TRBD1,TRBV4-1,CASSQKPGTGFNNSPLHF,TGCGCCAGCAGCCAAAAACCCGGGACAGGGTTCAATAATTCACCCCTCCACTTT
TRBJ2-3,-,TRBD2,TRBV3-1/TRBV3-2,CASSEGLAGLRSTDTQYF,TGTGCCAGCAGCGAGGGACTAGCGGGTTTGAGAAGCACAGATACGCAGTATTTT
TRBJ1-2,-,-,TRBV6-5,CASLRAGDLSGYTF,TGTGCCAGCTTAAGGGCAGGGGACCTCTCTGGCTACACCTTC
TRBJ2-3,-,TRBD1,TRBV11-2,CASSFGPEGATDTQYF,TGTGCCAGCAGCTTCGGTCCAGAGGGGGCGACAGATACGCAGTATTTT
TRBJ1-2,-,-,TRBV19,CASSLMGGTNYGYTF,TGTGCCAGTAGTCTCATGGGGGGGACTAACTATGGCTACACCTTC
TRBJ2-6,-,-,TRBV5-1,CASSLSVSGANVLTF,TGCGCCAGCAGCTTGTCCGTATCCGGGGCCAACGTCCTGACTTTC
TRBJ1-4,few,-,TRBV9,CASSVGGSNEKLFF,TGTGCCAGCAGCGTAGGCGGAAGCAATGAAAAACTGTTTTTT